This TCR beta chain was obtained from a study of memory CD4+ T cells and cytomegalovirus serostatus. The sort gate was single viable CD3+CD4+CD8-CD45RO+ cells for memory CD4+ T cells. With 6 bases clipped from V and 4 bases from J, the junction kept 6 bases outside the gene matches. CDR1 and CDR2 from the germline V gene are SGHVS and FNYEAQ. CDR3 length: 13 amino acids. Only in-frame clones appear in the TCRdb table, and some are missing; sequencing was by immunoSEQ multiplex PCR. The table lists about 56,000 clones, roughly 80% of them singletons, with around 0.38% in the top ten. The sequenced material came from memory CD4+ T cells from blood. This TCR came from an adult in good health and CMV-seronegative. The chain has TRBV7-6 and TRBJ2-7; 7 bases are shared with TRBD2. In nucleotides, the CDR3 is TGTGCCAGCAGTCCAATCGGGGGGTACGAGCAGTACTTC. As protein: CASSPIGGYEQYF.